The present T cell receptor beta chain was sequenced within a study of TIL therapy for anti-PD-1-resistant metastatic lung cancer (TCRdb year 2021). Context from the whole study: Among the enrolled patients, the median age was approximately 56 years (range about 38-75), and the median tumor PD-L1 proportion score was 4.5% to 7.5%. Clonotypes were tracked across tumor, expanded TIL product and serial blood samples by T cell receptor beta sequencing of tumor and peripheral blood. Across the cohort, whole-exome sequencing showed a median non-synonymous tumor mutation burden of under 1.8 mutations per megabase. The cohort was composed predominantly of lung adenocarcinoma, with several EGFR-mutant and two ALK-rearranged tumors included, and half of patients were identified as current or former smokers. Study-wide findings and limitations: The cohort was highly selected, including more treatment-naive, never-smoker and oncogene-addicted patients than is typical, which limits generalizability. The study protocol defined all tumor marker inferences as exploratory. Clonal turnover during TIL culture was high, and many clones enriched in the product were not detected in the baseline tumor, suggesting clonal contraction rather than faithful expansion. Compared with baseline intratumoral T cells, expanded TIL cultures were more clonal and less diverse (median clonality approximately 6% vs 31%, p < 0.0001).

The immunoSEQ v3 hsTCRB kit was used to amplify TCR beta CDR3 regions from genomic DNA through bias-controlled multiplex PCR. TCR libraries were sequenced on an Illumina NextSeq 500 to around 2.1 million read pairs for survey level or about 5-6.5 million for deep level. The original methods were these. V, D and J genes were assigned, non-productive sequences were removed, and clonality was reported by immunoSEQ Analyzer software. Repertoires were compared using productive Simpson clonality and Morisita overlap index of productive TRB rearrangements between infused TIL and blood. Held by TCRdb, this immuneACCESS table contains in-frame sequences only and omits some clones. Under half of the omission traces to an unresolved V gene where checked; the cause of the rest is unknown. V and J calls plus clone size are reproduced from that table; the DNA served to infer D and trimming. This sample lists 45,000 to 60,000 clones; about two thirds were detected once. The ten largest clones add up to around 5.4% of the sample.

The CDR3 measures 17 amino acids from cysteine to phenylalanine. Only the CDR3 part of the read is kept: 51 bases, read in frame from the first base. CDR1 is given as SGDLS and CDR2 as YYNGEE, both from the germline V gene. V drops 0 bases and J drops 5 bases, leaving 20 bases in between. This clone was detected once. The antigen it recognizes is unknown. No base-level quality is on record; no much larger clone is a single base apart. In the paper's terms, the time point label means: pre-treatment sample, taken before nivolumab and TIL therapy. Excised metastases, mostly pleural nodules or supraclavicular lymph nodes, were used as baseline tumor samples and were taken from the same resection from which TIL were grown. Before any PD-1/PD-L1 blockade was given, tumors were harvested, nivolumab was then administered, and patients who progressed went on to receive lymphodepletion, an infusion of expanded TIL, and IL-2. Adults with stage 4 NSCLC were enrolled from October 2017 to early 2020 in a dual-center phase I trial. The samples were obtained from a phase I trial that was single-arm and open-label and tested tumor-infiltrating lymphocyte therapy combined with nivolumab in advanced non-small cell lung cancer. Portions of each resected tumor were snap-frozen in liquid nitrogen and stored at -80 °C. Tumor regions of interest were selected on H&E sections by laser-capture macrodissection, were pulverized into about 15 mg aliquots, and were extracted with Qiagen Allprep kits.

This clonotype was sampled from a person between 25 and 80 years old with non-small cell lung cancer. The specimen was tumor tissue, collected at baseline. The sequence is built from TRBV9 and TRBJ2-5; the D call is possibly TRBD1 or TRBD2, each sharing 6 bases. For the CDR3, the sequence is CASSVGGGGSVGETQYF. The bases read TGTGCCAGCAGCGTAGGAGGAGGGGGGAGTGTAGGGGAGACCCAGTACTTC.